This T cell receptor (beta chain) came from a study of T cells in women clearing cervical HPV infection. Background on the study: Cases: HPV16-related CIN3 or worse on histology, a couple of invasive cancers. Overall study results and limits: T-cell numbers per sample were unknown and may explain richness differences.

Average input was approximately 1,100 ng genomic DNA for immunoSEQ TCR beta CDR3 amplification. Assay used: immunoSEQ multiplex PCR; TCRdb lists only in-frame clones, some missing. This sample's table has 30,000 to 35,000 clones. Trimming removed 1 base from V and 1 base from J; junction bases left unmatched: 7. The CDR3 has 17 amino acids. Germline assignment: CDR1 SGHRS and CDR2 YFSETQ. On this clone itself: The antigen is unknown. The missing CDR3 end, 3 residues past where the read stops, is filled in from the germline J gene.

Prevalent HPV16 infections were excluded; only incident single HPV16 infections included. Sample: blood buffy coat. This clonotype was obtained from a woman aged 18 to 69 with a cervical HPV16 infection that either progressed to CIN3+ or cleared (not recorded which). The chain employs TRBV5-1 and TRBJ2-2; TRBD2 aligns across 7 bases. The CDR3 DNA, read in part, is TGCGCCAGCAGCTTGTCTTTACTAGCGCAGAACACCGGGGAG. It translates to CASSLSLLAQNTGE. The whole CDR3 reads CASSLSLLAQNTGELFF.